One sample yielded the 10 T cell receptor beta chains listed below, sequenced in a study of cytomegalovirus exposure and HLA in healthy donors. Primers for the PCR totalled 60 Vbeta and 13 Jbeta. TCRdb keeps only in-frame clones here, not all; method: immunoSEQ multiplex PCR. The sample has about 130,000 clones, 76% seen once. The sample taken for sequencing was PBMCs. These receptors were taken from a man between 35 and 55 years old in good health and CMV-seronegative.

This clone was detected only once. The chain couples TRBV19 to TRBJ2-6; D is unclear. Germline-derived CDR1 and CDR2 are LNHDA and SQIVND (reference sequence). V shed 3 bases and J shed 0 bases, with 18 bases lying between them. The CDR3 has 19 residues. CDR3 loop: CASSISPQRPFSGANVLTF. The CDR3 DNA is TGTGCCAGTAGTATTAGTCCGCAGCGTCCCTTCTCTGGGGCCAACGTCCTGACTTTC.

The chain couples TRBV19 to TRBJ1-4, with 7 bases lining up with TRBD1. In germline, CDR1 is LNHDA, CDR2 SQIVND (reference sequence). V gave up 1 base and J gave up 7 bases; unmatched junction bases: 3. The CDR3 spans 14 residues. The CDR3 DNA sequence: TGTGCCAGTAGTATAGCCAGGGGGACTGAAAAACTGTTTTTT. Its translation: CASSIARGTEKLFF.

This chain uses TRBV5-1 with TRBJ2-1; TRBD1 matches at 9 bases. Germline trimming cut 0 bases from V and 9 bases from J; bases unmatched to any gene: 13. This CDR3 region has 17 residues. Germline CDR1 reads SGHRS; CDR2 reads YFSETQ. The chain's CDR3 is CASSLGLLGQGLGEQFF. The CDR3 DNA is TGCGCCAGCAGCTTGGGGCTACTGGGACAGGGTTTGGGTGAGCAGTTCTTC.

This chain connects TRBV5-1 to TRBJ1-4, with D tentatively TRBD1 (5 bases). V was shortened by 4 bases and J by 8 bases, with 18 bases between the two germline ends. CDR3 length equals 15 residues. Germline values: CDR1 SGHRS, CDR2 YFSETQ. The CDR3 nucleotides read TGCGCCAGCAGCCTCTTAGGGGCAATAGACGAAAAACTGTTTTTT. As protein: CASSLLGAIDEKLFF. Together with reference TRBV5-1 and TRBJ1-4, the CDR3 gives the full variable domain: KAGVTQTPRYLIKTRGQQVTLSCSPISGHRSVSWYQQTPGQGLQFLFEYFSETQRNKGNFPGRFSGRQFSNSRSEMNVSTLELGDSALYLCASSLLGAIDEKLFFGSGTQLSVL.

This clone has more than one count but fewer than ten. The rearrangement links TRBV25-1 to TRBJ1-1, with unresolved D. CDR1 and CDR2 (germline): MGHDK, SYGVNS. V was cut by 3 bases and J by 0 bases, with 8 bases left in between. The CDR3 consists of 14 residues. The CDR3 DNA is TGTGCCAGCAGTGACGGCCAGGTGAACACTGAAGCTTTCTTT. Its translation is CASSDGQVNTEAFF.

This chain uses TRBV7-2 with TRBJ2-3; 11 bases fit TRBD1. The CDR3 runs 16 residues. The trim removed 2 bases at V and 4 bases at J, leaving 5 bases unmatched. Per the germline V gene, CDR1 is SGHTA and CDR2 is FQGNSA. The CDR3: CASSLRGQGAADTQYF. The CDR3 nucleotides are TGTGCCAGCAGCTTACGCGGACAGGGGGCAGCAGATACGCAGTATTTT.

Here the CDR3 reads CASSQDGTGYYEQYF. In nucleotides, the CDR3 is TGCGCCAGCAGCCAAGATGGGACAGGCTACTACGAGCAGTACTTC. This chain connects TRBV4-1 to TRBJ2-7; TRBD1 matches at 8 bases. The CDR3 is 15 residues long. J was trimmed by 3 bases and V by 0 bases; bases with no gene match: 4. Per germline, CDR1 MGHRA and CDR2 YSYEKL.

The V gene is TRBV27, the J gene TRBJ1-2; D is possibly TRBD1 (5 bases). Between the trimmed V and J ends, which lost 5 bases and 5 bases, there was a span of 18 bases. Per germline, CDR1 MNHEY and CDR2 SMNVEV (reference sequence). CDR3 length: 15 residues. CDR3 amino acids: CASSPRRGEGYGYTF. DNA for the CDR3: TGTGCCAGCAGTCCGCGACGAGGGGAGGGTTATGGCTACACCTTC.

The gene calls are TRBV30 and TRBJ2-7; a weak D match, TRBD1 (5 bases). This CDR3 is built from 15 residues. CDR1 GTSNPN and CDR2 SVGIG come from the germline V gene (reference sequence). V was pared by 0 bases and J by 3 bases, with 15 bases between. The CDR3 reads CAWSVSSGLFYEQYF. DNA for the CDR3: TGTGCCTGGAGTGTATCCTCAGGGCTCTTCTACGAGCAGTACTTC.

This chain uses TRBV7-9 with TRBJ2-7; 7 bases map to TRBD2. Germline V gene sequence: CDR1 SEHNR, CDR2 FQNEAQ (reference sequence). There are 15 residues in the CDR3. V was clipped by 5 bases and J by 4 bases; unmatched bases: 11. In DNA form, the CDR3 reads TGTGCCAGCAGCCCTTGGGGGAGGGTAAAATACGAGCAGTACTTC. It yields the protein CASSPWGRVKYEQYF.